The entry below describes one TCR beta chain. Its antigen remains unknown. A universal primer site came from template switching; cDNA carried unique molecular identifiers. One entry per CDR3 protein results from TCRdb running MiXCR on the 5' RACE reads. Of 450,000 or so distinct CDR3 sequences listed, 14% are singletons. The sample originates from a study of identical twins. Overall study results and limits: Out-of-frame alpha sequences shared by twins showed excess low generation probability. Reduced insertions were recorded for abundant cord blood beta clonotypes, with no such pattern in memory repertoires. Excess twin sharing in beta out-of-frame sequences was weaker.

Germline V lookup: CDR1 MNHNS, CDR2 SASEGT. This CDR3 spans 14 amino acids. Trimming left V 6 bases short and J 3 bases short, with 11 bases between. The data also belong to a second study, concerning yellow fever vaccine responses in identical twins.

What was sequenced was CD4+ T cells sorted from blood. The chain joins TRBV6-1 to TRBJ2-2; perhaps TRBD1 as D (6 bases). The clonotype originates from a woman between 18 and 30 years old in good health. The CDR3 region is CASRSKGDTGELFF. For the CDR3, the DNA is TGTGCCAGCAGGAGCAAGGGGGACACCGGGGAGCTGTTTTTT.